These T cell receptor beta chains were read from a single sample in a study of cytomegalovirus exposure and HLA in healthy donors. Measured with immunoSEQ multiplex PCR; TCRdb has only the in-frame clones, and not every one. The sample holds under 140,000 clones, 70% to 90% seen once. The sample was PBMCs. These receptors all stem from a man between 40 and 49 years old in good health and CMV-seronegative. The conserved cysteine and the conserved F or W are not part of the CDR3 here. The order of the fields is J gene, V gene, CDR3 protein.

J: TRBJ1-1; V: TRBV4-2; CDR3: ASSQGQGTEAF
J: TRBJ2-3; V: TRBV7-6; CDR3: ASSLARQGATQY
J: TRBJ1-1; V: TRBV6-1; CDR3: ASSARQSSNTEAF
J: TRBJ2-2; V: TRBV5-1; CDR3: ASSGYRATNTGELF
J: TRBJ1-1; V: TRBV29-1; CDR3: SVDPGGMNTEAF
J: TRBJ2-5; V: TRBV5-1; CDR3: ASSPGTSGGEETQY
J: TRBJ1-2; V: TRBV19; CDR3: ASSDRTGNYYGYT
J: TRBJ1-1; V: TRBV4-2; CDR3: ASSQDYGDTEAF
J: TRBJ2-1; V: TRBV9; CDR3: ASSVSSGVYNEQF
J: TRBJ1-1; V: TRBV5-6; CDR3: ASSLTGNTEAF
J: TRBJ2-7; V: TRBV9; CDR3: ASSASTSSYEQY
J: TRBJ1-1; V: TRBV5-1; CDR3: ASSSGGRVMNTEAF
J: TRBJ2-1; V: TRBV5-6; CDR3: ASSGGLTSSYNEQF